These 32 T cell receptor beta chains were sequenced from one sample in a study of blood T cell repertoires in COVID-19. Measured with immunoSEQ multiplex PCR; TCRdb has only the in-frame clones, and not every one. The sample consists of about 160,000 clones, roughly 84% of them appearing once. The sequenced material came from peripheral blood. The receptors come from a woman between 50 and 59 years old with COVID-19, enrolled during active disease.

V is TRBV6-6 and J is TRBJ1-1, with D possibly matching TRBD1 (5 bases). Per germline, CDR1 MNHNY and CDR2 SVGAGI (reference sequence). Trimming took 7 bases from V and 10 from J, leaving 13 bases between them. This CDR3 spans 11 amino acids. The chain's CDR3 is CASTLRGRAFF. The CDR3 DNA reads TGTGCCAGCACCCTACGGGGGAGAGCTTTCTTT.

The rearrangement joins TRBV2 to TRBJ1-2; TRBD1 agrees at 7 bases. V trimming: 6 bases; J trimming: 0 bases; junction bases outside the gene matches: 10. Looked up from germline, CDR1 is SNHLY and CDR2 is FYNNEI. The CDR3 is 16 residues long. CDR3 sequence reads: CASSPGDRAPNYGYTF. As DNA, the CDR3 is TGTGCCAGCAGCCCTGGGGACAGAGCCCCTAACTATGGCTACACCTTC. The entire variable domain, with the rest obtained from reference TRBV2 and TRBJ1-2, is as follows: EPEVTQTPSHQVTQMGQEVILRCVPISNHLYFYWYRQILGQKVEFLVSFYNNEISEKSEIFDDQFSVERPDGSNFTLKIRSTKLEDSAMYFCASSPGDRAPNYGYTFGSGTRLTVV.

This clone was observed a single time. The gene calls are TRBV19 and TRBJ2-2; 7 positions agree with TRBD2. The CDR3 extends over 16 amino acids. Germline loops: CDR1 LNHDA, CDR2 SQIVND (reference sequence). V was pared by 7 bases and J by 1 base, with 9 bases of the junction left unmatched. This CDR3 is CASNHIRGVNTGELFF. CDR3 nucleotides: TGTGCCAGTAACCATATCCGGGGGGTGAACACCGGGGAGCTGTTTTTT.

This clone was counted only a few times. The chain employs TRBV5-1 and TRBJ2-2, with D possibly matching TRBD1 (5 bases). The V gene lost 1 base and the J gene lost 1 base, with 8 bases spanning the gap. CDR1 SGHRS and CDR2 YFSETQ come from the germline V gene. There are 15 residues in the CDR3. DNA of the CDR3: TGCGCCAGCAGCTTGTTTCAGGGGAACACCGGGGAGCTGTTTTTT. Its protein is CASSLFQGNTGELFF.

The gene calls are TRBV19 and TRBJ2-1; TRBD1 matches 9 bases. The CDR3 runs 14 residues. V shed 9 bases, J shed 8 bases, and the junction held 11 bases outside the gene matches. Germline assignment: CDR1 LNHDA and CDR2 SQIVND (reference sequence). The CDR3 protein is CASSGQGSRDEQFF. The CDR3 nucleotides read TGTGCCAGCTCCGGACAGGGGTCGAGGGATGAGCAGTTCTTC.

This clone was detected only once. V gene TRBV10-3 combines with J gene TRBJ2-7; D is possibly TRBD1 (5 bases). In germline, CDR1 is ENHRY, CDR2 SYGVKD. CDR3 length: 15 residues. With 2 bases removed from V and 0 bases from J, the gap between germline ends came to 11 bases. The CDR3 sequence: CAISEEDTGSYEQYF. The CDR3 coding sequence is TGTGCCATCAGTGAGGAGGACACGGGCTCCTACGAGCAGTACTTC.

This chain links TRBV19 with TRBJ1-2; no firm D call. The CDR3 has 13 residues. Trimming shortened V by 7 bases and J by 0 bases, and 9 bases separated the two germline ends. Germline V gene lookup returns CDR1 LNHDA and CDR2 SQIVND (reference sequence). This chain's CDR3 is CASNNGANYGYTF. In DNA, the CDR3 is TGTGCCAGTAACAACGGAGCTAACTATGGCTACACCTTC.

This clone showed up just once. This chain joins TRBV3-1 (or the pseudogene TRBV3-2) and TRBJ2-7; possibly TRBD1 for D (5 bases). Germline V gene lookup returns CDR1 LGHDT and CDR2 YNNKEL (reference sequence). V lost 4 bases and J 3 bases, leaving 10 bases between the germline ends. The CDR3 covers 13 residues. The CDR3 nucleotides are TGTGCCAGCAGCCCCGGACAAGTCTACGAGCAGTACTTC. This sequence encodes CASSPGQVYEQYF.

Turning to this clone: With a much larger clone just one base away, this may be a read error. V and J are TRBV28 and TRBJ2-2; 9 bases align to TRBD2. This CDR3 spans 15 amino acids. V gave up 6 bases and J gave up 0 bases; unmatched junction bases: 2. Germline CDR1 reads MDHEN; CDR2 reads SYDVKM. The CDR3 loop is CASRTSGANTGELFF. The CDR3 nucleotides read TGTGCCAGCAGGACTAGCGGAGCGAACACCGGGGAGCTGTTTTTT.

This chain joins TRBV5-1 and TRBJ2-7; 11 positions match TRBD1. V lost 6 bases, J lost 0 bases, and 17 bases stayed unmatched. This CDR3 contains 19 residues. CDR1 SGHRS and CDR2 YFSETQ come from the germline V gene. CDR3 residues: CASIEPQGQGALSSYEQYF. CDR3 DNA sequence: TGCGCCAGCATAGAGCCCCAAGGACAGGGGGCTCTTTCCTCCTACGAGCAGTACTTC.

The CDR3 protein is CASSSRWLVYNEQFF. The CDR3 DNA follows: TGTGCCAGCAGCTCCCGGTGGCTAGTCTACAATGAGCAGTTCTTC. This chain connects TRBV7-2 to TRBJ2-1; D gene ambiguous. From germline, CDR1 is SGHTA and CDR2 FQGNSA. This CDR3 is 15 amino acids long. Trimming cost V 4 bases and J 3 bases, with 13 bases left between them.

V usage is TRBV28 and J usage is TRBJ1-2; 7 positions match TRBD1. The CDR3 has 15 amino acids. Losses at the gene ends were 4 bases for V and 4 bases for J; bases not matched to a gene: 9. CDR1 and CDR2 (germline): MDHEN, SYDVKM. The CDR3: CASSSGQGGGYGYTF. The CDR3 nucleotides read TGTGCCAGCAGTTCCGGTCAGGGGGGCGGCTATGGCTACACCTTC.

J is TRBJ1-4 and V is TRBV7-2; the D gene is possibly TRBD1 (6 bases). This CDR3 region has 14 residues. CDR1 is SGHTA and CDR2 is FQGNSA in the germline V gene. V shed 5 bases and J shed 8 bases, with 15 bases lying between them. CDR3 sequence (DNA): TGTGCCAGCAGCCTGGGGGGGGCGGAGGAAAAACTGTTTTTT. Protein: CASSLGGAEEKLFF. The full variable domain, rest sourced from reference TRBV7-2 and TRBJ1-4, is GAGVSQSPSNKVTEKGKDVELRCDPISGHTALYWYRQSLGQGLEFLIYFQGNSAPDKSGLPSDRFSAERTGGSVSTLTIQRTQQEDSAVYLCASSLGGAEEKLFFGSGTQLSVL.

The gene calls are TRBV5-1 and TRBJ1-6, with a possible D match to TRBD1 (6 bases). V dropped 0 bases and J dropped 8 bases, with 12 bases sitting between them. Per germline, CDR1 SGHRS and CDR2 YFSETQ. The length of the CDR3 is 15 residues. The CDR3: CASSLEGQPDSPLHF. Written as DNA, the CDR3 is TGCGCCAGCAGCTTGGAAGGACAGCCAGATTCACCCCTCCACTTT.

This clone was seen a few times. The chain recombines TRBV6-2 or TRBV6-3 with TRBJ1-2, with 7 nucleotides matching TRBD1. The CDR3 has 14 amino acids. Trimming at V came to 4 bases and at J to 4 bases, leaving 6 bases not matched to a gene. Per the germline V gene, CDR1 is MNHEY and CDR2 is SVGEGT. The chain's CDR3 is CASSFRGQLYGYTF. The CDR3 DNA reads TGTGCCAGCAGTTTCCGGGGACAGCTCTATGGCTACACCTTC.

This clone came up a few times. CDR3 sequence (DNA): TGTGCCAGCAGCTTGGGGGGGGGCCCCTACAATGAGCAGTTCTTC. It yields the protein CASSLGGGPYNEQFF. The chain employs TRBV5-6 and TRBJ2-1; D is possibly TRBD2 (7 bases). The CDR3 totals 15 residues. Germline lookup yields CDR1 SGHDT and CDR2 YYEEEE. V dropped 0 bases and J dropped 2 bases, with 9 bases sitting between them. Full variable domain (outside the CDR3, taken from reference TRBV5-6 and TRBJ2-1): DAGVTQSPTHLIKTRGQQVTLRCSPKSGHDTVSWYQQALGQGPQFIFQYYEEEERQRGNFPDRFSGHQFPNYSSELNVNALLLGDSALYLCASSLGGGPYNEQFFGPGTRLTVL.

The chain carries TRBV9 and TRBJ1-1; 7 bases map to TRBD1. This CDR3 is built from 14 residues. CDR1 is SGDLS, CDR2 YYNGEE, per germline. J lost 1 base, V lost 4 bases, and 4 bases had no gene match. The CDR3 coding sequence is TGTGCCAGCAGCCCGACAGGGCAGAACACTGAAGCTTTCTTT. Its protein product is CASSPTGQNTEAFF.

The chain recombines TRBV7-2 with TRBJ2-7; D is perhaps TRBD1 (5 bases). This CDR3 has 16 amino acids. Trimming cost V 5 bases and J 7 bases, with 24 bases left between them. Germline-derived CDR1 and CDR2 are SGHTA and FQGNSA. The CDR3, as DNA: TGTGCCAGCAGCGGAATAGGGGCAGGGTCCTTCGGGGAGCAGTACTTC. It is translated as CASSGIGAGSFGEQYF.

This chain connects TRBV9 to TRBJ1-6; D is ambiguous. This CDR3 comprises 15 residues. Germline V gives CDR1 SGDLS, CDR2 YYNGEE. V was clipped by 1 base and J by 5 bases, with 10 bases between them. CDR3 sequence: CASSVSWQNNSPLHF. CDR3 coding DNA: TGTGCCAGCAGCGTAAGTTGGCAGAATAATTCACCCCTCCACTTT.

The chain recombines TRBV3-1 (or the pseudogene TRBV3-2) with TRBJ1-6; 8 bases align to TRBD1. Germline-derived CDR1 and CDR2 are LGHDT and YNNKEL (reference sequence). This CDR3 has 15 residues. V gave up 2 bases and J gave up 5 bases; unmatched junction bases: 2. CDR3 coding DNA: TGTGCCAGCAGCCAAAGGGGACAGGATAATTCACCCCTCCACTTT. It yields the protein CASSQRGQDNSPLHF.

The V call is TRBV9, the J call TRBJ1-4, with 7 nucleotides matching TRBD1. The CDR3 sequence is 17 residues long. Germline-derived CDR1 and CDR2 are SGDLS and YYNGEE. V lost 2 bases and J lost 3; bases outside the gene matches: 10. For the CDR3, the DNA is TGTGCCAGCAGCGTCGGGGGACAGTTCGCGGCTAATGAAAAACTGTTTTTT. It is translated as CASSVGGQFAANEKLFF.

The chain is built from TRBV3-1 (or the pseudogene TRBV3-2) and TRBJ2-7; no definite D call. With 1 base removed from V and 7 bases from J, the gap between germline ends came to 5 bases. Germline-derived CDR1 and CDR2 are LGHDT and YNNKEL (reference sequence). This CDR3 is built from 11 residues. The CDR3 is CASSQVGEQYF. Here the CDR3 DNA reads TGTGCCAGCAGCCAAGTCGGGGAGCAGTACTTC.

The chain combines TRBV18 with TRBJ2-3; D is unclear. V lost 2 bases and J lost 1, with 19 bases in between. Germline V lookup: CDR1 KGHSH, CDR2 LQKENI. The CDR3 sequence is 18 residues long. CDR3 region: CASSPKDLRYQRTDTQYF. The CDR3 DNA follows: TGTGCCAGCTCACCAAAAGATTTACGGTACCAACGCACAGATACGCAGTATTTT.

The gene calls are TRBV5-4 and TRBJ2-7; 15 bases map to TRBD2. The CDR3 runs 15 residues. V gave up 4 bases and J gave up 4 bases; unmatched junction bases: 3. From germline, CDR1 is SGHNT and CDR2 YYREEE (reference sequence). CDR3 in DNA: TGTGCCAGCAGCGTTGGACTAGCGGGGGGGTACGAGCAGTACTTC. Residues: CASSVGLAGGYEQYF.

CDR3 coding DNA: TGTGCCAGTAGACAAGGGGGCGGAAACACCATATATTTT. It translates to CASRQGGGNTIYF. The J gene is TRBJ1-3, the V gene TRBV19, with TRBD1 matching over 7 bases. The V and J ends lost 6 bases and 4 bases, in that order; junction bases with no gene match: 3. The CDR3 runs to 13 residues. Looked up from germline, CDR1 is LNHDA and CDR2 is SQIVND (reference sequence).

The J gene is TRBJ2-1, the V gene TRBV27; 7 bases agree with TRBD1. Trimming at V came to 4 bases and at J to 0 bases, leaving 18 bases not matched to a gene. CDR3 length: 20 residues. Germline V gives CDR1 MNHEY, CDR2 SMNVEV (reference sequence). CDR3 DNA sequence: TGTGCCAGCAGTTCCTCCCCTGAGGGGGCCGGCTCAGGCTCCTACAATGAGCAGTTCTTC. Translated, it gives CASSSSPEGAGSGSYNEQFF.

This sequence joins TRBV2 and TRBJ2-5, with TRBD2 matching 7 bases. This CDR3 is 15 amino acids long. V was pared by 1 base and J by 2 bases, with 4 bases of the junction left unmatched. Germline CDR1 is SNHLY and CDR2 is FYNNEI. In DNA, the CDR3 is TGTGCCAGCAGTGAAGTGCGGGGGTTTCAAGAGACCCAGTACTTC. Protein product: CASSEVRGFQETQYF.

The chain joins TRBV5-6 to TRBJ2-3; D is possibly TRBD1 (6 bases). This CDR3 region has 15 residues. V lost 2 bases to trimming and J lost 2 bases, with 12 bases between them. Per germline, CDR1 SGHDT and CDR2 YYEEEE. CDR3 nucleotides: TGTGCCAGCAGCTTAGTTACAGGGTCCACAGATACGCAGTATTTT. It codes for CASSLVTGSTDTQYF.

This chain links TRBV4-1 with TRBJ2-3, with TRBD2 matching 8 bases. The ends lost 1 base at V and 4 bases at J; junction bases unmatched: 7. Looked up from germline, CDR1 is MGHRA and CDR2 is YSYEKL. This CDR3 is built from 16 residues. CDR3 region: CASSQAAAGEADTQYF. The CDR3 nucleotides are TGCGCCAGCAGCCAAGCGGCAGCGGGGGAGGCAGATACGCAGTATTTT.

The chain has TRBV30 and TRBJ1-5; D gene uncertain. The V gene's germline CDR1 is GTSNPN and CDR2 SVGIG (reference sequence). V was trimmed by 0 bases and J by 5 bases, leaving 8 bases between them. This CDR3 is built from 13 residues. CDR3 in amino acids: CAWSVMGDQPQHF. CDR3 sequence (DNA): TGTGCCTGGAGTGTAATGGGAGATCAGCCCCAGCATTTT.

The V gene is TRBV6-1, the J gene TRBJ1-6; the D is unclear. Germline CDR1 MNHNS, CDR2 SASEGT. The CDR3 is made up of 14 amino acids. The V gene lost 3 bases and the J gene lost 7 bases, with 10 bases spanning the gap. The CDR3 bases are TGTGCCAGCAGTGACCGGGGTGGGAATTCACCCCTCCACTTT. Encoded protein: CASSDRGGNSPLHF.

V is TRBV27 and J is TRBJ1-2; a weak D match, TRBD1 (6 bases). Germline assignment: CDR1 MNHEY and CDR2 SMNVEV (reference sequence). The CDR3 runs 13 residues. V dropped 8 bases and J dropped 2 bases, with 12 bases sitting between them. The CDR3 region is CASRPGQNYGYTF. In nucleotides, the CDR3 is TGTGCCAGCCGCCCAGGACAGAACTATGGCTACACCTTC.